Each of the 11 T cell receptor beta chains below was sequenced from the same sample in a study of blood T cell repertoires in COVID-19 (dated by TCRdb to the early 2020s). Library preparation employed the immunoSEQ multiplex PCR assay. TCRdb carries this immuneACCESS record with in-frame sequences only. Its versions omit some clonotypes, under half of them owing to an unresolved V gene in the studies checked, with the rest unexplained. The sample profile shows approximately 180,000 clones; roughly 77% of them were found once. The ten top clones hold roughly a sixth of the sample. Sequencing used PBMCs or T cells enriched from blood (not recorded which). The receptors shown here come from a woman aged 50 to 60 with acute COVID-19.

The rearrangement joins TRBV12-3 or TRBV12-4 to TRBJ1-2; 7 nucleotides match TRBD1. V was clipped by 6 bases and J by 8 bases; unmatched bases: 6. The CDR3 runs 12 residues. The CDR3 DNA reads as TGTGCCAGCAGGGGGACAGCCGAAGGCTACACCTTC. It codes for CASRGTAEGYTF.

This chain uses TRBV24-1 with TRBJ1-4, with D tentatively TRBD1 (5 bases). Germline CDR1 reads KGHDR; CDR2 reads SFDVKD. The CDR3 length is 17 residues. V dropped 3 bases and J dropped 8 bases, with 21 bases sitting between them. DNA of the CDR3: TGTGCCACCAGTGATCCCCGTTTTCGGGGGGGTGGAGAAAAACTGTTTTTT. It codes for CATSDPRFRGGGEKLFF.

As for this clone: Other DNA variants within this sample encode the same CDR3. The rearrangement joins TRBV5-1 to TRBJ2-2; 7 bases agree with TRBD2. V gave up 0 bases and J gave up 6 bases; unmatched junction bases: 5. CDR1 and CDR2 from the germline V gene are SGHRS and YFSETQ. CDR3 length: 15 amino acids. This chain's CDR3 is CASSLAGGRAGELFF. The CDR3 bases are TGCGCCAGCAGCTTGGCGGGAGGAAGAGCCGGGGAGCTGTTTTTT.

The gene calls are TRBV29-1 and TRBJ1-1; TRBD1 aligns across 7 bases. Per germline, CDR1 SQVTM and CDR2 ANQGSEA. This CDR3 has 10 amino acids. The V and J ends lost 6 bases and 6 bases, in that order; junction bases with no gene match: 1. In DNA, the CDR3 is TGCAGCGTCCAGGGGGCTGAAGCTTTCTTT. Protein sequence: CSVQGAEAFF.

V is TRBV12-3 or TRBV12-4 and J is TRBJ1-2; possible D gene TRBD1, 6 bases. The V gene lost 2 bases and the J gene lost 7 bases, with 11 bases spanning the gap. CDR3 length equals 13 residues. CDR3 protein: CASSLMGAGGYTF. The CDR3 coding sequence is TGTGCCAGCAGTTTAATGGGGGCTGGTGGCTACACCTTC.

V and J are TRBV2 and TRBJ1-5, with 9 bases fitting TRBD1. The V gene end was trimmed by 5 bases and the J gene end by 2 bases; junction bases not matched to a gene: 7. The CDR3 has 16 amino acids. Germline CDR1 and CDR2: SNHLY and FYNNEI. CDR3 coding DNA: TGTGCCAGCAGTCTCTGGACAGGGGCAGGCAATCAGCCCCAGCATTTT. This encodes CASSLWTGAGNQPQHF.

The chain employs TRBV25-1 and TRBJ1-6; no clear D. CDR1 and CDR2 from the germline V gene are MGHDK and SYGVNS. CDR3 length equals 16 residues. Trimming pared 4 bases from V and 5 bases from J, leaving 15 bases between. The CDR3 region is CASSAPAGSNNSPLHF. CDR3 DNA sequence: TGTGCCAGCAGTGCGCCGGCGGGATCCAATAATTCACCCCTCCACTTT.

This chain uses TRBV2 with TRBJ2-7; D is uncertain. This CDR3 comprises 13 residues. V was cut by 6 bases and J by 1 base, with 10 bases left in between. Germline V lookup: CDR1 SNHLY, CDR2 FYNNEI. CDR3 residues: CASSLQPSYEQYV. CDR3 coding DNA: TGTGCCAGCAGCCTACAGCCTTCCTACGAGCAGTACGTC.

The chain employs TRBV28 and TRBJ2-5; tentative D call: TRBD1 (5 bases). V was shortened by 5 bases and J by 4 bases, with 17 bases between the two germline ends. CDR3 size: 15 residues. Germline V gene lookup returns CDR1 MDHEN and CDR2 SYDVKM. CDR3 in amino acids: CASSPPAGWRETQYF. The DNA of the CDR3 is TGTGCCAGCAGTCCCCCCGCAGGGTGGAGAGAGACCCAGTACTTC.

The chain joins TRBV28 to TRBJ1-2; TRBD1 is a possible D gene (5 bases). The germline V gene encodes CDR1 MDHEN and CDR2 SYDVKM. Trimming removed 7 bases at V and 4 bases at J, with 16 bases between. CDR3 length equals 14 residues. CDR3 sequence: CASTRHGGGYGYTF. CDR3 sequence (DNA): TGTGCCAGCACCCGCCACGGGGGGGGCTATGGCTACACCTTC.

The chain joins TRBV2 to TRBJ2-5, with a weak D call TRBD1 (6 bases). Trimming left V 7 bases short and J 5 bases short, with 8 bases between. The CDR3 is 11 residues long. Looked up from germline, CDR1 is SNHLY and CDR2 is FYNNEI. CDR3 residues: CASKGDETQYF. In DNA form, the CDR3 reads TGTGCCAGCAAGGGGGACGAGACCCAGTACTTC.